The 28 T cell receptor beta chains listed next were all sequenced from one sample in a study of blood T cell repertoires in COVID-19. Profiling relied on immunoSEQ multiplex PCR, and the TCRdb table lists in-frame clones only, not all of them. Of 98,000 or so clones listed, less than 75% are singletons. The sequencing input was peripheral blood. The receptors were gathered from a woman aged 40-49 years with acute or convalescent COVID-19.

This clone showed up just once. The V gene is TRBV6-5, the J gene TRBJ2-5, with a possible D match to TRBD2 (5 bases). The CDR3 runs 14 residues. Germline V lookup: CDR1 MNHEY, CDR2 SVGAGI. Trimming stripped 4 bases from V and 5 bases from J, with 14 bases between. CDR3 protein: CASSSGLKVETQYF. For the CDR3, the DNA is TGTGCCAGCAGTTCGGGGTTGAAGGTGGAGACCCAGTACTTC.

The chain links TRBV12-3 or TRBV12-4 to TRBJ2-5; D is unclear. V lost 3 bases and J 2 bases, leaving 7 bases between the germline ends. This CDR3 region has 13 residues. CDR3 loop: CASSLYKQETQYF. The CDR3 coding sequence is TGTGCCAGCAGTTTGTACAAACAAGAGACCCAGTACTTC.

This sequence joins TRBV3-1 (or the pseudogene TRBV3-2) and TRBJ2-5, with D perhaps TRBD1 (7 bases). Trimming cost V 6 bases and J 2 bases, with 16 bases left between them. Germline CDR1 is LGHDT and CDR2 is YNNKEL (reference sequence). The CDR3 covers 15 residues. The CDR3 nucleotides are TGTGCCAGCAGTCCGTACAGGGGAGGTCAAGAGACCCAGTACTTC. As protein: CASSPYRGGQETQYF.

The chain joins TRBV18 to TRBJ2-3; the match to TRBD2 covers 13 bases. J lost 8 bases, V lost 3 bases, and 8 bases had no gene match. The germline gives CDR1 KGHSH, CDR2 LQKENI. This CDR3 region has 16 residues. CDR3 in amino acids: CASSPQTSGGAGTQYF. The CDR3 coding sequence is TGTGCCAGCTCACCCCAAACTAGCGGGGGGGCTGGTACGCAGTATTTT.

The rearrangement uses TRBV4-1 and TRBJ1-4; possibly TRBD1 for D (6 bases). Trimming left V 4 bases short and J 7 bases short, with 16 bases between. Germline CDR1 reads MGHRA; CDR2 reads YSYEKL. This CDR3 is 15 amino acids long. This CDR3 reads CASSPIYDRREKLFF. CDR3 sequence (DNA): TGCGCCAGCAGCCCGATATACGACAGGCGTGAAAAACTGTTTTTT.

The gene calls are TRBV5-1 and TRBJ1-4; 8 nucleotides agree with TRBD1. Germline CDR1 is SGHRS and CDR2 is YFSETQ. The CDR3 consists of 15 residues. V shed 2 bases, J shed 0 bases, and the junction held 0 bases outside the gene matches. The CDR3 nucleotides are TGCGCCAGCAGCTTACAGGGGGCAACTAATGAAAAACTGTTTTTT. It encodes CASSLQGATNEKLFF.

The chain uses TRBV11-2 and TRBJ1-1; D ambiguous. V lost 4 bases, J lost 3 bases, and 9 bases lay in between. CDR1 and CDR2 (germline): SGHAT, FQNNGV. The CDR3 runs 13 residues. CDR3 in amino acids: CASSSSSDTEAFF. CDR3 coding DNA: TGTGCCAGCAGCTCTTCCAGTGACACTGAAGCTTTCTTT. Combining the CDR3 with reference TRBV11-2 and TRBJ1-1 gives the whole variable domain EAGVAQSPRYKIIEKRQSVAFWCNPISGHATLYWYQQILGQGPKLLIQFQNNGVVDDSQLPKDRFSAERLKGVDSTLKIQPAKLEDSAVYLCASSSSSDTEAFFGQGTRLTVV.

There are a few counts of this clone. The CDR3 region is CSVTFHGISYEQYF. Here the CDR3 DNA reads TGCAGCGTTACCTTCCACGGGATTTCCTACGAGCAGTACTTC. The chain combines TRBV29-1 with TRBJ2-7; D possibly corresponds to TRBD2 (5 bases). V was trimmed by 5 bases and J by 1 base, leaving 15 bases between them. The CDR3 is made up of 14 amino acids. CDR1 and CDR2 (germline): SQVTM, ANQGSEA.

This rearrangement joins TRBV15 to TRBJ2-1, with D tentatively TRBD1 (5 bases). Per germline, CDR1 LNHNV and CDR2 YYDKDF (reference sequence). The V end lost 0 bases, the J end lost 11 bases, and 11 bases lay between the germline ends. This CDR3 spans 13 amino acids. DNA of the CDR3: TGTGCCACCAGCAGAGATCAGGGTAGGAAGCAGTTCTTC. This codes for CATSRDQGRKQFF.

The chain recombines TRBV5-1 with TRBJ2-6; no reliable D call. V dropped 4 bases and J dropped 0 bases, with 8 bases sitting between them. The CDR3 is made up of 15 amino acids. CDR1 is SGHRS, CDR2 YFSETQ, per germline. The CDR3, as DNA: TGCGCCAGCAGCATTAATTTCTCTGGGGCCAACGTCCTGACTTTC. Translation: CASSINFSGANVLTF.

This chain joins TRBV5-4 and TRBJ2-3; 11 nucleotides match TRBD2. The germline gives CDR1 SGHNT, CDR2 YYREEE (reference sequence). Trimming removed 4 bases from V and 1 base from J; junction bases left unmatched: 5. This CDR3 has 16 residues. The CDR3 here is CASSGGTSGRTDTQYF. DNA of the CDR3: TGTGCCAGCAGCGGTGGGACTAGCGGCCGCACAGATACGCAGTATTTT.

This clone turned up a few times. The chain carries TRBV28 and TRBJ1-1, with 9 positions matching TRBD1. V trimming: 5 bases; J trimming: 5 bases; junction bases outside the gene matches: 3. CDR3 size: 13 residues. Germline CDR1 and CDR2: MDHEN and SYDVKM. DNA of the CDR3: TGTGCCAGCAGTCCCGGGACAGGGACTGAAGCTTTCTTT. Its translation is CASSPGTGTEAFF.

The chain carries TRBV5-4 and TRBJ2-1; possibly TRBD2 for D (6 bases). Trimming left V 6 bases short and J 9 bases short, with 16 bases between. Germline CDR1 is SGHNT and CDR2 is YYREEE (reference sequence). The CDR3 sequence is 13 residues long. The CDR3 spells CASTGGGAGEQFF. In DNA, the CDR3 is TGTGCCAGCACTGGCGGAGGGGCCGGTGAGCAGTTCTTC.

This clone has only a few counts. The chain has TRBV29-1 and TRBJ1-3; no firm D call. V was pared by 1 base and J by 2 bases, with 18 bases between. CDR1 and CDR2 from the germline V gene are SQVTM and ANQGSEA. CDR3 length equals 17 residues. CDR3 coding DNA: TGCAGCGTTGAAGGGAGGAGGGTTAGAGGCCCTGGAAACACCATATATTTT. This encodes CSVEGRRVRGPGNTIYF.

The CDR3 DNA reads as TGTGCCAGCACGGACACGTTGGACAGCAGTGTGACCGGGGAGCTGTTTTTT. Translated: CASTDTLDSSVTGELFF. This chain connects TRBV5-6 to TRBJ2-2, with D possibly matching TRBD1 (6 bases). Germline V gives CDR1 SGHDT, CDR2 YYEEEE. This CDR3 spans 17 amino acids. V shed 6 bases and J shed 5 bases, with 23 bases lying between them.

In this sample, this clone turned up a few times. The genes are TRBV19 and TRBJ2-4; TRBD1 agrees at 9 bases. The germline V gene encodes CDR1 LNHDA and CDR2 SQIVND (reference sequence). There are 15 residues in the CDR3. Trimming cost V 2 bases and J 7 bases; bases outside gene matches: 6. The CDR3: CASSISDRGGNIQYF. CDR3 sequence (DNA): TGTGCCAGTAGTATATCGGACAGGGGAGGGAACATTCAGTACTTC. Full variable domain (rest looked up from reference TRBV19 and TRBJ2-4): DGGITQSPKYLFRKEGQNVTLSCEQNLNHDAMYWYRQDPGQGLRLIYYSQIVNDFQKGDIAEGYSVSREKKESFPLTVTSAQKNPTAFYLCASSISDRGGNIQYFGAGTRLSVL.

This clone was counted a few times. This chain joins TRBV29-1 and TRBJ1-4, with D tentatively TRBD1 (5 bases). Germline V gene sequence: CDR1 SQVTM, CDR2 ANQGSEA. V was clipped by 4 bases and J by 5 bases, with 11 bases between them. CDR3 length equals 13 residues. The CDR3 loop reads CSVAVKGNEKLFF. The DNA of the CDR3 is TGCAGCGTTGCGGTTAAGGGGAATGAAAAACTGTTTTTT.

The J gene is TRBJ1-1, the V gene TRBV19, with D tentatively TRBD1 (6 bases). CDR1 is LNHDA, CDR2 SQIVND, per germline (reference sequence). The CDR3 has 15 amino acids. The germline V and J ends were trimmed by 6 bases and 6 bases, with 20 bases remaining between them. The DNA of the CDR3 is TGTGCCAGTAGAAAACAGACAGGACTCCTGGCTGAAGCTTTCTTT. Protein: CASRKQTGLLAEAFF. The full variable domain, with the rest looked up from reference TRBV19 and TRBJ1-1, is DGGITQSPKYLFRKEGQNVTLSCEQNLNHDAMYWYRQDPGQGLRLIYYSQIVNDFQKGDIAEGYSVSREKKESFPLTVTSAQKNPTAFYLCASRKQTGLLAEAFFGQGTRLTVV.

V is TRBV3-1 (or the pseudogene TRBV3-2) and J is TRBJ2-7; D is perhaps TRBD2 (6 bases). The germline V and J ends were trimmed by 6 bases and 6 bases, with 18 bases remaining between them. This CDR3 has 14 amino acids. Germline V CDR1 and CDR2: LGHDT, YNNKEL (reference sequence). In nucleotides, the CDR3 is TGTGCCAGCAGTTTAGGGACTCTCAACTCCGAGCAGTACTTC. Translating it yields CASSLGTLNSEQYF.

The gene calls are TRBV7-2 and TRBJ2-5, with TRBD1 matching 7 bases. V lost 6 bases, J lost 5 bases, and 6 bases stayed unmatched. The CDR3 has 13 amino acids. CDR1 is SGHTA and CDR2 is FQGNSA in the germline V gene. CDR3 nucleotide sequence: TGTGCCAGCAGTATGGGACAGATGGAGACCCAGTACTTC. Protein: CASSMGQMETQYF.

The chain links TRBV6-4 to TRBJ1-2, with D possibly matching TRBD1 (5 bases). V was shortened by 6 bases and J by 4 bases, with 18 bases between the two germline ends. The germline gives CDR1 MRHNA, CDR2 SNTAGT. The CDR3 totals 15 residues. The CDR3 protein is CASSAQGSEAYGYTF. In DNA form, the CDR3 reads TGTGCCAGCAGCGCCCAGGGAAGCGAGGCCTATGGCTACACCTTC.

Only a few counts were recorded for this clone. The chain couples TRBV19 to TRBJ1-1; no firm D call. The V end lost 5 bases, the J end lost 0 bases, and 16 bases lay between the germline ends. The CDR3 length is 16 residues. In germline, CDR1 is LNHDA, CDR2 SQIVND (reference sequence). In DNA form, the CDR3 reads TGTGCCAGTAGTCTCTCCCAGACTGTCATGAACACTGAAGCTTTCTTT. Amino acids: CASSLSQTVMNTEAFF.

This chain uses TRBV29-1 with TRBJ2-3; D is ambiguous. CDR3 size: 12 residues. Germline V gene data show CDR1 as SQVTM and CDR2 as ANQGSEA. With 3 bases removed from V and 0 bases from J, the gap between germline ends came to 4 bases. The CDR3 sequence is CSVDTSTDTQYF. CDR3 DNA: TGCAGCGTTGACACTAGCACAGATACGCAGTATTTT.

The V and J genes are TRBV25-1 and TRBJ1-4; maybe TRBD1 (6 bases). CDR3 length: 15 amino acids. V was cut by 1 base and J by 10 bases, with 16 bases left in between. Looked up from germline, CDR1 is MGHDK and CDR2 is SYGVNS. The CDR3 sequence is CASSEWGGRQGKLFF. CDR3 nucleotide sequence: TGTGCCAGCAGTGAATGGGGGGGGCGCCAGGGAAAACTGTTTTTT.

This chain uses TRBV6-6 with TRBJ2-7; D remains unclear. In germline, CDR1 is MNHNY, CDR2 SVGAGI (reference sequence). The CDR3 is 11 residues long. Deletions cut 5 bases from V and 3 bases from J, with 5 bases between. The CDR3 DNA reads as TGTGCCAGCAGTCTCCTCTACGAGCAGTACTTC. Translated, it gives CASSLLYEQYF.

The genes are TRBV15 and TRBJ1-1; 7 bases map to TRBD1. The germline gives CDR1 LNHNV, CDR2 YYDKDF (reference sequence). With 11 bases clipped from V and 4 bases from J, the junction kept 7 bases outside the gene matches. This CDR3 contains 12 residues. CDR3 amino acids: CAVTTGVTEAFF. The CDR3 DNA follows: TGTGCCGTCACTACAGGGGTCACTGAAGCTTTCTTT.

The rearrangement joins TRBV6-5 to TRBJ2-4; D ambiguous. Trimming removed 6 bases from V and 2 bases from J, with 11 bases in between. Per the germline V gene, CDR1 is MNHEY and CDR2 is SVGAGI. CDR3 size: 14 residues. The CDR3 DNA is TGTGCCAGCAGGCTCGATGCGACCAAAAACATTCAGTACTTC. Amino acids: CASRLDATKNIQYF.

V gene TRBV5-1 combines with J gene TRBJ2-5; D perhaps matches TRBD1 (6 bases). The CDR3 runs 14 residues. CDR1 and CDR2 from the germline V gene are SGHRS and YFSETQ. The V end lost 4 bases, the J end lost 2 bases, and 12 bases lay between the germline ends. The CDR3 DNA reads TGCGCCAGCAGCCGAGGGGGACCTCAAGAGACCCAGTACTTC. Amino acids: CASSRGGPQETQYF.